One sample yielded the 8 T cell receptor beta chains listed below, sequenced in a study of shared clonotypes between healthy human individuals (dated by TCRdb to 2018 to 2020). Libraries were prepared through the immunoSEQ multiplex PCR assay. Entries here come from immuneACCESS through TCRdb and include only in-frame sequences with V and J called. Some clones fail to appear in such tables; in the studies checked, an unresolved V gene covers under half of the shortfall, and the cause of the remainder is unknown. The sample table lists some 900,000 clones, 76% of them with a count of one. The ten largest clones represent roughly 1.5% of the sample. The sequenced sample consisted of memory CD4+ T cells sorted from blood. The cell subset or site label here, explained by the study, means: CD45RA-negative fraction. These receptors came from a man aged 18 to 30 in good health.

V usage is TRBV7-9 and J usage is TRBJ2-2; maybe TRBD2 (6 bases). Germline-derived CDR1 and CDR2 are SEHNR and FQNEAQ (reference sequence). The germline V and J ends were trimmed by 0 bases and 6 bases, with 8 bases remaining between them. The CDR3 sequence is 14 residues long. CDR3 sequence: CASSLAEGSGELFF. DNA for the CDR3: TGTGCCAGCAGCTTAGCGGAGGGTTCCGGGGAGCTGTTTTTT. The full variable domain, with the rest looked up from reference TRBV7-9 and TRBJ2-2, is DTGVSQNPRHKITKRGQNVTFRCDPISEHNRLYWYRQTLGQGPEFLTYFQNEAQLEKSRLLSDRFSAERPKGSFSTLEIQRTEQGDSAMYLCASSLAEGSGELFFGEGSRLTVL.

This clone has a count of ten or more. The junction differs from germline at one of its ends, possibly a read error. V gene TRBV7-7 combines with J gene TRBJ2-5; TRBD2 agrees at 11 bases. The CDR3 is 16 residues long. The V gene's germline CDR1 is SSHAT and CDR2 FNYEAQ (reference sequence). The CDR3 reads CASSSVAGGPVETQYF. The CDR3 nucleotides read TGTGCTAGCAGCTCAGTAGCGGGAGGGCCCGTGGAGACCCAGTACTTC.

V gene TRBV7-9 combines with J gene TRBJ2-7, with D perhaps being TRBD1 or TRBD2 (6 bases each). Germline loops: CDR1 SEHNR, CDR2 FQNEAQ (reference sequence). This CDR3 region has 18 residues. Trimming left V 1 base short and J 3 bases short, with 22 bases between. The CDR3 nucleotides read TGTGCCAGCAGCTTAGGTCCATTCGGGGGCGGGCAGAACTACGAGCAGTACTTC. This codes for CASSLGPFGGGQNYEQYF.

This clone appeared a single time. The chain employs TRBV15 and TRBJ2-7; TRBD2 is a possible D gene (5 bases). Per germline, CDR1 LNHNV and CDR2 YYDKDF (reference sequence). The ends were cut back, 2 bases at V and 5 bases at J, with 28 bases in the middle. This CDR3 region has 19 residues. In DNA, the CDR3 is TGTGCCACCAGCAGACGCCCCCCCGGCCTGTCTCTACTGGAGGACGAGCAGTACTTC. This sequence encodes CATSRRPPGLSLLEDEQYF.

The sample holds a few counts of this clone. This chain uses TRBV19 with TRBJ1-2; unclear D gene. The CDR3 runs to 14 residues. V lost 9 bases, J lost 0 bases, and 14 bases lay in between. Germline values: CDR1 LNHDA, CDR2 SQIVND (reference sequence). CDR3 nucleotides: TGTGCCAGCCAGAGGGCCCTCACTAACTATGGCTACACCTTC. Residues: CASQRALTNYGYTF.

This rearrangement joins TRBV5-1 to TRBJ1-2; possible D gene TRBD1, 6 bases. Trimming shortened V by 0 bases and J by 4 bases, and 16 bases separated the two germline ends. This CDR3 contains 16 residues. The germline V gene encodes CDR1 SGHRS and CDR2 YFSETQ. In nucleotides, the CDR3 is TGCGCCAGCAGCTTGGGCAGGGGAGAGGTCTTCTATGGCTACACCTTC. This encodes CASSLGRGEVFYGYTF.

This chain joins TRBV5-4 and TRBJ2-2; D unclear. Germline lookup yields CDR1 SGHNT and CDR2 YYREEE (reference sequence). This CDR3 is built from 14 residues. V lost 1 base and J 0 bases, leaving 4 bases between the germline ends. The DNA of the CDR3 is TGTGCCAGCAGCTTGCGGGCGAACACCGGGGAGCTGTTTTTT. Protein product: CASSLRANTGELFF.

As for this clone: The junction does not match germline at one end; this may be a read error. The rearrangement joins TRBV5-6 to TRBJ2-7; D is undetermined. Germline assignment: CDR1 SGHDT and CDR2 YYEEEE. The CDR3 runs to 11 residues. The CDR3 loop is CAGSLWGEQYF. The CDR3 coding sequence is TGTGCCGGCAGCTTGTGGGGCGAGCAGTACTTC.